These 3 T cell receptor beta chains were all obtained from the same sample, sequenced in a study of T cells after yellow fever vaccination (dated by TCRdb to about 2019). Library preparation used 5' RACE. Sequencing was performed on an Illumina NovaSeq 6000. Using fastp trimming at Q25 and MiXCR clonotype assembly, TCRdb reanalyzed the public sequencing data and kept in-frame beta chains. Duplicate CDR3 protein sequences are folded into a single record with the most common DNA and genes. The sample records hundreds of thousands of distinct CDR3 sequences, approximately 13% of which are singletons. Around 3% of the sample lies in the top ten. The sample's treatment or condition label is to be understood as: live attenuated yellow fever vaccine strain. The source was CD4+ T cells sorted from PBMCs, collected 15 days after the yellow fever booster vaccination. These TCRs come from a man between 18 and 29 years old who received the YFV17D yellow fever vaccine.

The J gene is TRBJ1-1, the V gene TRBV20-1, with 12 bases that match TRBD1. J gave up 4 bases and V 6 bases, and 9 bases lay outside the gene matches. Looked up from germline, CDR1 is DFQATT and CDR2 is SNEGSKA (reference sequence). The CDR3 totals 15 residues. In DNA form, the CDR3 reads TGCAGTGCCACGGGGACAGGGGGCCGGCGCACTGAAGCTTTCTTT. This sequence encodes CSATGTGGRRTEAFF.

The gene calls are TRBV2 and TRBJ1-2; D might be TRBD1 (6 bases). Trimming cost V 6 bases and J 4 bases, with 15 bases left between them. The CDR3 covers 14 residues. Germline CDR1 and CDR2: SNHLY and FYNNEI. The CDR3 sequence is CASRGDTPRYGYTF. The CDR3 DNA follows: TGTGCCAGCAGGGGGGACACGCCTCGCTATGGCTACACCTTC.

This clonotype was found many times. The chain combines TRBV18 with TRBJ2-3, with TRBD1 matching 8 bases. The CDR3 is made up of 16 amino acids. J lost 5 bases, V lost 0 bases, and 7 bases had no gene match. Germline V gene data show CDR1 as KGHSH and CDR2 as LQKENI. The CDR3 spells CASSPPGQGAGDTQYF. Here the CDR3 DNA reads TGTGCCAGCTCACCACCCGGGCAGGGGGCTGGAGATACGCAGTATTTT.